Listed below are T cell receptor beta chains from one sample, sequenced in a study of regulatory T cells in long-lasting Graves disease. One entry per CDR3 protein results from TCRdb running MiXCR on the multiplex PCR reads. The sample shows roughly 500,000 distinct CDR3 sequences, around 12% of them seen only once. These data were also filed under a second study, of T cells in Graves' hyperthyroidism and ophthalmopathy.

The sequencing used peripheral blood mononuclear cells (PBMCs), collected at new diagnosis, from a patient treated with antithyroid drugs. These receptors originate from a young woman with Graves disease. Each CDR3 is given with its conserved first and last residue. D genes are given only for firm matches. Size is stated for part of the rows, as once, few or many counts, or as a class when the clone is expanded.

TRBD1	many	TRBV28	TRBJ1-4	CATQGTGLEKLFF	TGTGCCACTCAAGGGACAGGGCTCGAAAAACTGTTTTTT
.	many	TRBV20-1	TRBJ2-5	CSARDLRRETQYF	TGCAGTGCTAGAGATTTAAGGAGGGAGACCCAGTACTTC
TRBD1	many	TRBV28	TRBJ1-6	CASSSVGQVMGSPLHF	TGTGCCAGCAGTTCCGTTGGACAGGTGATGGGTTCACCCCTCCACTTT
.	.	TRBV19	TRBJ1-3	CASSINGISGNTIYF	TGTGCCAGTAGTATAAATGGTATATCTGGAAACACCATATATTTT
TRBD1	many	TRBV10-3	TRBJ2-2	CAISDVRSGTGRTGELFF	TGTGCCATCAGTGACGTACGTTCCGGGACAGGGCGTACCGGGGAGCTGTTTTTT
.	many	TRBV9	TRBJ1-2	CASSVGGDDYGYTF	TGTGCCAGCAGCGTAGGTGGAGACGACTATGGCTACACCTTC
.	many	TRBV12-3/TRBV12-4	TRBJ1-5	CASSLIANQPQHF	TGTGCCAGCAGTTTAATAGCAAATCAGCCCCAGCATTTT
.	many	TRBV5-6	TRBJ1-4	CASSLVRGAGEKLFF	TGTGCCAGCAGCTTGGTTCGGGGGGCCGGTGAAAAACTGTTTTTT
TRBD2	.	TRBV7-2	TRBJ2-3	CASSSRLAGGLTDTQYF	TGTGCCAGCAGCTCCCGACTAGCGGGAGGTCTCACAGATACGCAGTATTTT
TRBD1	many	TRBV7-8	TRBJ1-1	CASSETGWGVLAFF	TGTGCCAGCAGCGAGACAGGGTGGGGAGTGTTAGCTTTCTTT
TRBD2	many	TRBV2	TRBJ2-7	CASRAGRYEQYF	TGTGCCAGCAGAGCGGGACGCTACGAGCAGTACTTC
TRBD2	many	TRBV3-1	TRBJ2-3	CASSQRRSAGASTDTQYF	TGTGCCAGCAGCCAACGGAGGTCAGCGGGAGCCAGCACAGATACGCAGTATTTT
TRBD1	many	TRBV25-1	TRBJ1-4	CASSAEGAGEKLFF	TGTGCCAGCAGTGCCGAGGGGGCTGGTGAAAAACTGTTTTTT
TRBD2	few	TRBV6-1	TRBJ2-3	CASSRGLAGGGDTQYF	TGTGCCAGCAGCCGGGGACTAGCGGGGGGAGGAGATACGCAGTATTTT
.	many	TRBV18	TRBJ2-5	CASSPVVETQYF	TGTGCCAGCTCACCCGTGGTAGAGACCCAGTACTTC
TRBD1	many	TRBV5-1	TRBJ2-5	CASSFWTGVIGETQYF	TGCGCCAGCAGCTTTTGGACAGGGGTAATCGGAGAGACCCAGTACTTC
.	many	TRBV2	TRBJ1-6	CASSEGSASSYNSPLHF	TGTGCCAGCAGTGAAGGGTCAGCGAGCTCCTATAATTCACCCCTCCACTTT
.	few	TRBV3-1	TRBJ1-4	CASSQKTGFEKLFF	TGTGCCAGCAGCCAAAAAACAGGCTTTGAAAAACTGTTTTTT
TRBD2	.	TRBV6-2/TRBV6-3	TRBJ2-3	CASSVSRAGVKRTDTQYF	TGTGCCAGCAGTGTAAGTAGGGCGGGAGTCAAGCGGACAGATACGCAGTATTTT
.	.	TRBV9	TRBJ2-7	CASSVGGSGYYEQYF	TGTGCCAGCAGCGTAGGCGGGTCCGGATACTACGAGCAGTACTTC
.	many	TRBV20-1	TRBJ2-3	CSARDAGRGADTQYF	TGCAGTGCTAGAGATGCCGGGAGAGGAGCAGATACGCAGTATTTT
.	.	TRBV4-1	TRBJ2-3	CASSLTGYGTDTQYF	TGCGCCAGCAGCCTAACAGGGTATGGCACAGATACGCAGTATTTT
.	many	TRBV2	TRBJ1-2	CASPKFDSYGYTF	TGTGCCAGCCCGAAATTCGACAGCTATGGCTACACCTTC
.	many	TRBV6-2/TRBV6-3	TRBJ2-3	CASSLNWGGGDTQYF	TGTGCCAGCAGTTTGAATTGGGGAGGCGGGGATACGCAGTATTTT
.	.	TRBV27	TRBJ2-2	CASSFLAATGELFF	TGTGCCAGCAGTTTCTTGGCAGCAACCGGGGAGCTGTTTTTT
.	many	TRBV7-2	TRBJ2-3	CASSLFPDTQYF	TGTGCCAGCAGCCTTTTCCCAGATACGCAGTATTTT
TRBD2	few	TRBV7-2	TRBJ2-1	CAGSRPLAGVYTSSYNEQFF	TGTGCCGGCAGCCGCCCACTAGCGGGAGTCTACACGAGCTCCTACAATGAGCAGTTCTTC
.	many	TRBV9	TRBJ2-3	CASSVGAVASTDTQYF	TGTGCCAGCAGCGTAGGTGCAGTAGCTAGCACAGATACGCAGTATTTT
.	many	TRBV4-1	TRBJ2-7	CASSQDQGQEQYF	TGCGCCAGCAGCCAAGATCAGGGGCAAGAGCAGTACTTC